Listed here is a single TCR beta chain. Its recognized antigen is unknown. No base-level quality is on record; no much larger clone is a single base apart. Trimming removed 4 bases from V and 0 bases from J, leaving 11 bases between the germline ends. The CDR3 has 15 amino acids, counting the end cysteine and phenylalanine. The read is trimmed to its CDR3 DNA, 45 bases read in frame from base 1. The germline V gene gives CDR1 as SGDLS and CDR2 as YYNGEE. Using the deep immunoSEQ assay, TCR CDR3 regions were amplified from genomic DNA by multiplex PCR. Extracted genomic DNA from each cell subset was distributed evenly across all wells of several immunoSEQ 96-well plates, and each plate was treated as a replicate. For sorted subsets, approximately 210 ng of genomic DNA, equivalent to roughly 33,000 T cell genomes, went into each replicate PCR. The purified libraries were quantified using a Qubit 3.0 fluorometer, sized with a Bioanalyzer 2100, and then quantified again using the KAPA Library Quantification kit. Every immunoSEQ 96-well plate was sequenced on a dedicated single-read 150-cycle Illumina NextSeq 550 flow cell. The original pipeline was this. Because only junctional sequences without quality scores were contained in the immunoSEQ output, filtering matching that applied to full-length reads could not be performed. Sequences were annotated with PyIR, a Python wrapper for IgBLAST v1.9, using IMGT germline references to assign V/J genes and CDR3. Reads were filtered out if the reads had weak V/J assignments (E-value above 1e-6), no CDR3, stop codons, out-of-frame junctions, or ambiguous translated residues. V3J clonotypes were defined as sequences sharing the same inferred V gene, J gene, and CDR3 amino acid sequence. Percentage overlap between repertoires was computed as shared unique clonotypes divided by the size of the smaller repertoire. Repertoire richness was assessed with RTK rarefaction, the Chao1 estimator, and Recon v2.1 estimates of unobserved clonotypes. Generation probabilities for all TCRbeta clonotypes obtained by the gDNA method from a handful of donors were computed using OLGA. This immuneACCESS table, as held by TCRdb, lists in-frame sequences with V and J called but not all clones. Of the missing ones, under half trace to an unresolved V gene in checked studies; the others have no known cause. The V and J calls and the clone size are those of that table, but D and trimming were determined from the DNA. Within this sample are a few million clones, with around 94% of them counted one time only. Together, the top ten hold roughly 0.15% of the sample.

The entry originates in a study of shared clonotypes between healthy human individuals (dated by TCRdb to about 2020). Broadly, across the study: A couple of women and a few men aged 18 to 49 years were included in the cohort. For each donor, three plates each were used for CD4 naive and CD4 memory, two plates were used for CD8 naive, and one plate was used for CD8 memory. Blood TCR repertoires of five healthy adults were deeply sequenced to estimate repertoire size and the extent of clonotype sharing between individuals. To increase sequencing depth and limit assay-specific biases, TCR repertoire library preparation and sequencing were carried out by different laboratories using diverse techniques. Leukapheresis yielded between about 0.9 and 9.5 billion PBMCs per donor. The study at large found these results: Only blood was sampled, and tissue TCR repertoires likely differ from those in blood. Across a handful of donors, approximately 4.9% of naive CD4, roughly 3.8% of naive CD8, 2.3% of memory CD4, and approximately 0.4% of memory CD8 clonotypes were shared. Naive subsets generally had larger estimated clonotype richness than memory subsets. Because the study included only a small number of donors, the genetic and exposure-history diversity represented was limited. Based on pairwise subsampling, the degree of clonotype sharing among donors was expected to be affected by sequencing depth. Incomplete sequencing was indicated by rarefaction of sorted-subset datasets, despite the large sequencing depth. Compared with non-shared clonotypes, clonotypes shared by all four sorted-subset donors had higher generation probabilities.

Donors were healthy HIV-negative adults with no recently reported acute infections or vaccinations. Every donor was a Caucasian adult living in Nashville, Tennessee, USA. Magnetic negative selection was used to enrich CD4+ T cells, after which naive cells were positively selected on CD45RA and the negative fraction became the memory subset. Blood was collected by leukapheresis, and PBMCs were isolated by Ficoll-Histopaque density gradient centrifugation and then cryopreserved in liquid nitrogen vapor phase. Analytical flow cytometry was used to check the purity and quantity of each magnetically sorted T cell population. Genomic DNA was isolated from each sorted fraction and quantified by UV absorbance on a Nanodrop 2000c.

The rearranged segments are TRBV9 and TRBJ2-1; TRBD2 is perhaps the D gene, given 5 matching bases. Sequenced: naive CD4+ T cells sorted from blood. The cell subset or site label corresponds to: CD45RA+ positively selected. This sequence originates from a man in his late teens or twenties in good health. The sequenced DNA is TGTGCCAGCAGCAAAAGCGGAATCTCCTACAATGAGCAGTTCTTC. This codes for CASSKSGISYNEQFF.